This is a list of T cell receptor beta chains from one sample in a study of quantifying T cell responses using KT2 cells. One entry per CDR3 protein, called by TCRdb with MiXCR from the UMI-ligation and nested PCR reads. Altogether about 32,000 distinct CDR3 sequences are present, 7.3% being singletons, with the ten largest covering about 15%. Sequenced material: PBMCs spiked with cells of the T cell clone KT2. Receptors were obtained from a human donor. Each CDR3 is given with its conserved first and last residue. D genes are given only for firm matches. Size values are once, few and many counts, or a class for expanded clones, and some rows have none.

CDR3nt: TGCAGCGTTGCCGGTAGGGGAGGGGCCGAGCAGTACTTC; CDR3aa: CSVAGRGGAEQYF; j_gene: TRBJ2-7; v_gene: TRBV29-1; d_gene: TRBD2; abundance: NA
CDR3nt: TGCGCCAGCAGCTACCCCGGACTCCTGATCCACGAGCAGTACTTC; CDR3aa: CASSYPGLLIHEQYF; j_gene: TRBJ2-7; v_gene: TRBV4-1; d_gene: NA; abundance: NA
CDR3nt: TGTGCCAGCAGTTTATTAGGCTTGGCAGGATTACGAAATCAGCCCCAGCATTTT; CDR3aa: CASSLLGLAGLRNQPQHF; j_gene: TRBJ1-5; v_gene: TRBV27; d_gene: NA; abundance: many
CDR3nt: TGTGCCAGCAGCCTAGACAGGGGGATTTACGAGCAGTACTTC; CDR3aa: CASSLDRGIYEQYF; j_gene: TRBJ2-7; v_gene: TRBV7-6; d_gene: TRBD1; abundance: many
CDR3nt: TGTGCCAGCAGCTTAGTTCCCCAGGCTAATGAAAAACTGTTTTTT; CDR3aa: CASSLVPQANEKLFF; j_gene: TRBJ1-4; v_gene: TRBV11-2; d_gene: NA; abundance: many
CDR3nt: TGCAGCGTTGACCGGGGCCGGGGCAATCAGCCCCAGCATTTT; CDR3aa: CSVDRGRGNQPQHF; j_gene: TRBJ1-5; v_gene: TRBV29-1; d_gene: NA; abundance: few
CDR3nt: TGCAGTGCTAGTGAGCCCCTGGGACAGGGGGCGGAGGGCTACACCTTC; CDR3aa: CSASEPLGQGAEGYTF; j_gene: TRBJ1-2; v_gene: TRBV20-1; d_gene: TRBD1; abundance: many
CDR3nt: TGCAGCGTTGAACTCCCCCCCCAAGAGACCCAGTACTTC; CDR3aa: CSVELPPQETQYF; j_gene: TRBJ2-5; v_gene: TRBV29-1; d_gene: NA; abundance: few
CDR3nt: TGTGCCAGCAGTGACGACAGCTATGGCTACACCTTC; CDR3aa: CASSDDSYGYTF; j_gene: TRBJ1-2; v_gene: TRBV6-6; d_gene: NA; abundance: NA
CDR3nt: TGTGCTAGTGGTTTAGCTAGCGGGCTTAGGGGCACAGATACGCAGTATTTT; CDR3aa: CASGLASGLRGTDTQYF; j_gene: TRBJ2-3; v_gene: TRBV12-5; d_gene: TRBD2; abundance: few
CDR3nt: TGTGCCAGCAGTTTAGAACAGGGCCTCAATCAGCCCCAGCATTTT; CDR3aa: CASSLEQGLNQPQHF; j_gene: TRBJ1-5; v_gene: TRBV12-3/TRBV12-4; d_gene: NA; abundance: many
CDR3nt: TGTGCCAGCAGCTTAGATCTTGTGGCCACCACATCGCACTTC; CDR3aa: CASSLDLVATTSHF; j_gene: TRBJ2-5; v_gene: TRBV11-2; d_gene: NA; abundance: few
CDR3nt: TGTGCCAGCAGCTCCCAAGCTCCTAGCTTCATTTACTCCTACGAGCAGTACTTC; CDR3aa: CASSSQAPSFIYSYEQYF; j_gene: TRBJ2-7; v_gene: TRBV7-2; d_gene: NA; abundance: many
CDR3nt: TGCAGTGCTAGTCTACGGGAGAAACAAGATACGCAGTATTTT; CDR3aa: CSASLREKQDTQYF; j_gene: TRBJ2-3; v_gene: TRBV20-1; d_gene: NA; abundance: few
CDR3nt: TGTGCCAGCAGCGTGCTAGCGGGAGGGGAGCAGTACTTC; CDR3aa: CASSVLAGGEQYF; j_gene: TRBJ2-7; v_gene: TRBV9; d_gene: TRBD2; abundance: many
CDR3nt: TGTGCCATTAGGGGCGCAGATACGCAGTATTTT; CDR3aa: CAIRGADTQYF; j_gene: TRBJ2-3; v_gene: TRBV28; d_gene: NA; abundance: few
CDR3nt: TGTGCCAGCAGCCAATCCCTGCGCGCCGGGGAGCTGTTTTTT; CDR3aa: CASSQSLRAGELFF; j_gene: TRBJ2-2; v_gene: TRBV3-1; d_gene: NA; abundance: many
CDR3nt: TGTGCCAGTTCCAGGGGGCGTCAAGAGACCCAGTACTTC; CDR3aa: CASSRGRQETQYF; j_gene: TRBJ2-5; v_gene: TRBV7-2; d_gene: TRBD1; abundance: few
CDR3nt: TGTGCCAGCAGTTTCGTCGGGAGGGCGGCAGATACGCAGTATTTT; CDR3aa: CASSFVGRAADTQYF; j_gene: TRBJ2-3; v_gene: TRBV28; d_gene: TRBD2; abundance: few
CDR3nt: TGTGCCAGCAGCCCGCCCGCAGGGGAAGAGACCCAGTACTTC; CDR3aa: CASSPPAGEETQYF; j_gene: TRBJ2-5; v_gene: TRBV7-9; d_gene: NA; abundance: many
CDR3nt: TGTGCCAGCACCCCCCGGGGCCGCACAGATACGCAGTATTTT; CDR3aa: CASTPRGRTDTQYF; j_gene: TRBJ2-3; v_gene: TRBV12-3/TRBV12-4; d_gene: NA; abundance: few
CDR3nt: TGCAGTGCTGCAGACAATGAGCAGTTCTTC; CDR3aa: CSAADNEQFF; j_gene: TRBJ2-1; v_gene: TRBV20-1; d_gene: NA; abundance: medium-sized
CDR3nt: TGCAGTGCCGACGTAGCGTTCGAGCTACAGTTCTTC; CDR3aa: CSADVAFELQFF; j_gene: TRBJ2-1; v_gene: TRBV20-1; d_gene: NA; abundance: many
CDR3nt: TGTGCCAGCGCCAGGGGCAGGCCCTCCTACAATGAGCAGTTCTTC; CDR3aa: CASARGRPSYNEQFF; j_gene: TRBJ2-1; v_gene: TRBV12-3/TRBV12-4; d_gene: NA; abundance: many
CDR3nt: TGCGCCAGCAGCTTGCGGGGTAGCTCCTACAATGAGCAGTTCTTC; CDR3aa: CASSLRGSSYNEQFF; j_gene: TRBJ2-1; v_gene: TRBV5-1; d_gene: NA; abundance: many
CDR3nt: TGCAGTGCTCAGACAGCGAACTATGGCTACACCTTC; CDR3aa: CSAQTANYGYTF; j_gene: TRBJ1-2; v_gene: TRBV20-1; d_gene: NA; abundance: many
CDR3nt: TGTGCCAGCAGCTTGGAAGCAGACCTATATGGCTACACCTTC; CDR3aa: CASSLEADLYGYTF; j_gene: TRBJ1-2; v_gene: TRBV5-5; d_gene: NA; abundance: few
CDR3nt: TGTGCCAGCAGCCAGGGATTGAACACTGAAGCTTTCTTT; CDR3aa: CASSQGLNTEAFF; j_gene: TRBJ1-1; v_gene: TRBV6-2/TRBV6-3; d_gene: NA; abundance: few
CDR3nt: TGCAGTGCTAGAATTGTAGCCCCGACAGATACGCAGTATTTT; CDR3aa: CSARIVAPTDTQYF; j_gene: TRBJ2-3; v_gene: TRBV20-1; d_gene: NA; abundance: many
CDR3nt: TGTGCCACCAGCAGCTACAGGGAAAGCTCCTATAATTCACCCCTCCACTTT; CDR3aa: CATSSYRESSYNSPLHF; j_gene: TRBJ1-6; v_gene: TRBV15; d_gene: NA; abundance: few
CDR3nt: TGTGCCAGCAGCTTCTCCCAGGGAACTGAAGCTTTCTTT; CDR3aa: CASSFSQGTEAFF; j_gene: TRBJ1-1; v_gene: TRBV7-3; d_gene: NA; abundance: many
CDR3nt: TGTGCCAGCATCTCGGACACTGAAGCTTTCTTT; CDR3aa: CASISDTEAFF; j_gene: TRBJ1-1; v_gene: TRBV16; d_gene: NA; abundance: many
CDR3nt: TGCGCCAGCAGCCAAGATGCGACAGGGGGCTATGGCTACACCTTC; CDR3aa: CASSQDATGGYGYTF; j_gene: TRBJ1-2; v_gene: TRBV4-1; d_gene: TRBD1; abundance: few